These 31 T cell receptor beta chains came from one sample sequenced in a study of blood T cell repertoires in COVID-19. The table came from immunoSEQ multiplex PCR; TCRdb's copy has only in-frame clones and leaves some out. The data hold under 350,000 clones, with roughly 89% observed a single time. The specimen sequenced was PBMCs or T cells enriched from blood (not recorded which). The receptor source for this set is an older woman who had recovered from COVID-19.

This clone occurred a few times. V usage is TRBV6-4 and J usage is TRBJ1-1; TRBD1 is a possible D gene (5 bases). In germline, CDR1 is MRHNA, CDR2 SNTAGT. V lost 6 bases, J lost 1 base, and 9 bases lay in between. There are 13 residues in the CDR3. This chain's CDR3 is CASSREENTEAFF. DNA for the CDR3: TGTGCCAGCAGCAGGGAGGAGAACACTGAAGCTTTCTTT.

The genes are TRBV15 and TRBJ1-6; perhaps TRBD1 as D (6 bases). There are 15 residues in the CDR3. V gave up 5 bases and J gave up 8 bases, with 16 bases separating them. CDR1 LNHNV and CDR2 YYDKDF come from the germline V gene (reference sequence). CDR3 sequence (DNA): TGTGCCACCAGCTCCGGACAGTTCAACCATTCACCCCTCCACTTT. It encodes CATSSGQFNHSPLHF.

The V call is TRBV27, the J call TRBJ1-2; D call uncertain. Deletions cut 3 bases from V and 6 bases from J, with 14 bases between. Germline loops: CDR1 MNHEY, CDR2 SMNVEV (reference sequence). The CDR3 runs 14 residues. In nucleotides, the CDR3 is TGTGCCAGCAGTTTGTACGGCCGCGGGCATGGCTACACCTTC. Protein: CASSLYGRGHGYTF.

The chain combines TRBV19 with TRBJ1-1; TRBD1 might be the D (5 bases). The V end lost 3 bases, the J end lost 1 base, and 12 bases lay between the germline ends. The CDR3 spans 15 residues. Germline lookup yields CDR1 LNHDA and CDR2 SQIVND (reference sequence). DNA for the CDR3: TGTGCCAGTAGTATGGGGGGATGGCCGAACACTGAAGCTTTCTTT. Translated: CASSMGGWPNTEAFF.

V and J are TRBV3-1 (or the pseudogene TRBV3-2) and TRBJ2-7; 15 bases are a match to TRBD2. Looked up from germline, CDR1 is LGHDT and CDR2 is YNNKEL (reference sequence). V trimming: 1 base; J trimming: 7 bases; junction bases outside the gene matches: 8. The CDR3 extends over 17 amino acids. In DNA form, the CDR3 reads TGTGCCAGCAGCCAAGGGGGGGGACTAGCGGGAGGAAGTGAGCAGTACTTC. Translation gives CASSQGGGLAGGSEQYF.

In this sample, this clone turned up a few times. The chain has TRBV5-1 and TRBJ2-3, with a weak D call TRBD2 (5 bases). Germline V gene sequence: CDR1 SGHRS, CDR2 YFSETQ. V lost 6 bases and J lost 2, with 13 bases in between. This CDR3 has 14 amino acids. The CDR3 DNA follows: TGCGCCAGCAATGTTCGAGCGGACACAGATACGCAGTATTTT. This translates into CASNVRADTDTQYF.

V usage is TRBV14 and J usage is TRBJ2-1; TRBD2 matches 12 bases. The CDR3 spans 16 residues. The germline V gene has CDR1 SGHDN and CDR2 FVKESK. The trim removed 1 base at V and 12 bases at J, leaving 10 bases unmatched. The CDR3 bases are TGTGCCAGCAGCCAAGTCTCTAGCGGGAGGGCCGTAGGGCAGTTCTTC. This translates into CASSQVSSGRAVGQFF.

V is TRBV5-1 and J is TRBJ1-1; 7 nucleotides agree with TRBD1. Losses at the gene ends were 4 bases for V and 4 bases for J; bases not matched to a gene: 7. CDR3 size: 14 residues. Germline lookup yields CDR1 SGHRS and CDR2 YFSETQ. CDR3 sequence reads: CASSVAGQPTEAFF. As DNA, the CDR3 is TGCGCCAGCAGCGTGGCGGGACAGCCCACTGAAGCTTTCTTT.

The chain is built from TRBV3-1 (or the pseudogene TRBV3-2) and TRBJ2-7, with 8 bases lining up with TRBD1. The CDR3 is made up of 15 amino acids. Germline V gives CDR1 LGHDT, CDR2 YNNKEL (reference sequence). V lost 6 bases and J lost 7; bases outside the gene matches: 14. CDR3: CASSMTPGQGREQYF. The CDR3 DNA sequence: TGTGCCAGCAGTATGACCCCCGGACAGGGTCGGGAGCAGTACTTC.

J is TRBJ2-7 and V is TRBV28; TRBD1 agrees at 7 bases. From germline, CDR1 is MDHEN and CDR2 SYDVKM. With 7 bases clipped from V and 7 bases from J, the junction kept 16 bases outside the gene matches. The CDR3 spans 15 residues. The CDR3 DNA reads TGTGCCAGCATCACCTTCTCAGGGGGACCCGTGGAGCAGTACTTC. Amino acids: CASITFSGGPVEQYF.

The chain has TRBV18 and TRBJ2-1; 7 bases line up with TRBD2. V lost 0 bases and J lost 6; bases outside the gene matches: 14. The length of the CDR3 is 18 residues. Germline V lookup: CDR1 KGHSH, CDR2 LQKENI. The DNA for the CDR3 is TGTGCCAGCTCACCACCCGGCCAGCGGGGCGGGCTGCGCAATGAGCAGTTCTTC. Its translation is CASSPPGQRGGLRNEQFF.

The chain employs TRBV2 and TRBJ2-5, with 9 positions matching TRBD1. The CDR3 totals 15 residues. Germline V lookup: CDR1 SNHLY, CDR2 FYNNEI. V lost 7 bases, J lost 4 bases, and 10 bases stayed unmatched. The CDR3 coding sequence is TGTGCCAGCAACCAGGACAGGGGCGGTGGAGAGACCCAGTACTTC. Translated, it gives CASNQDRGGGETQYF. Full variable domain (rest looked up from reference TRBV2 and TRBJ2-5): EPEVTQTPSHQVTQMGQEVILRCVPISNHLYFYWYRQILGQKVEFLVSFYNNEISEKSEIFDDQFSVERPDGSNFTLKIRSTKLEDSAMYFCASNQDRGGGETQYFGPGTRLLVL.

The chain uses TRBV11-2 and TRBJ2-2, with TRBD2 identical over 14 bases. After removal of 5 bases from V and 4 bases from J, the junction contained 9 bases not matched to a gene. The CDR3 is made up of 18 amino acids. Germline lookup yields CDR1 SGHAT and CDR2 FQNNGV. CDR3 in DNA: TGTGCCAGCAGCCCCGGACTAGCGGGGGGCCGGGGCACCGGGGAGCTGTTTTTT. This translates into CASSPGLAGGRGTGELFF.

CDR3 nucleotides: TGTGCCAGCTCACCAGAGGCGGGCTACGAGCAGTACTTC. Encoded protein: CASSPEAGYEQYF. The V gene is TRBV18, the J gene TRBJ2-7, with D possibly matching TRBD2 (5 bases). The CDR3 covers 13 residues. V lost 2 bases to trimming and J lost 3 bases, with 8 bases between them. CDR1 is KGHSH and CDR2 is LQKENI in the germline V gene.

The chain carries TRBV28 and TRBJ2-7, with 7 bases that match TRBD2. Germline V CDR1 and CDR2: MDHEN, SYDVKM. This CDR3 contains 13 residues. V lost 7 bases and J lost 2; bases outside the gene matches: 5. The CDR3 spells CASIPAGAYEQYF. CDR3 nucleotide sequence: TGTGCCAGCATCCCCGCGGGGGCCTACGAGCAGTACTTC.

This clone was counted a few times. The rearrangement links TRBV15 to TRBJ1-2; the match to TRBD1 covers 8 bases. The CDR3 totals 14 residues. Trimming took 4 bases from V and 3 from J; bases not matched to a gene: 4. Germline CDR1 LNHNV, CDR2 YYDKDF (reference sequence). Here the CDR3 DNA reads TGTGCCACCAGCATTTACAGGGGGGACTATGGCTACACCTTC. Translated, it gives CATSIYRGDYGYTF.

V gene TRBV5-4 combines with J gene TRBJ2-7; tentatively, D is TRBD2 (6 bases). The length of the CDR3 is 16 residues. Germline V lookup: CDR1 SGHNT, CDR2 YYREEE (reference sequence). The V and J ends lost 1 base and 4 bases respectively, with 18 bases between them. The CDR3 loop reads CASSLFPGENLYEQYF. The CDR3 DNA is TGTGCCAGCAGCTTGTTTCCGGGGGAAAACCTATACGAGCAGTACTTC.

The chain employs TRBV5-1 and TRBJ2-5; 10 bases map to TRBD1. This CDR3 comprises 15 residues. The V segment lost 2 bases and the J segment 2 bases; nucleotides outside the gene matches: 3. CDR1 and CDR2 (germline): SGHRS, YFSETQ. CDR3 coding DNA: TGCGCCAGCAGCTTCCGGACAGGGGGTCAAGAGACCCAGTACTTC. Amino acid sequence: CASSFRTGGQETQYF.

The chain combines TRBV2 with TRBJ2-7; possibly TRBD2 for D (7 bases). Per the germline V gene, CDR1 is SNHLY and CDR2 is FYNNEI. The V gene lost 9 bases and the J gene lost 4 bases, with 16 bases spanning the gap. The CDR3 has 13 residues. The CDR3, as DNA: TGTGCCAGGGGAAGGGGGGGCGAGTACGAGCAGTACTTC. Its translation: CARGRGGEYEQYF.

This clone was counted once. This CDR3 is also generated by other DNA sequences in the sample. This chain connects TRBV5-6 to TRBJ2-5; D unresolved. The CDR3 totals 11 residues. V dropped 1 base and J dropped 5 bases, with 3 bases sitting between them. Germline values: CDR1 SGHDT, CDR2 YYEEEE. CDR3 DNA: TGTGCCAGCAGCTTGCTGGAGACCCAGTACTTC. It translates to CASSLLETQYF.

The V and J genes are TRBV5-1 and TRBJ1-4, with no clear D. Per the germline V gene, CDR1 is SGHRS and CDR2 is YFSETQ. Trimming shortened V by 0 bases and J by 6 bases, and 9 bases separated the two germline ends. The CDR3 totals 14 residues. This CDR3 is CASSLGSRDEKLFF. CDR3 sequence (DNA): TGCGCCAGCAGCTTGGGGTCGCGGGATGAAAAACTGTTTTTT.

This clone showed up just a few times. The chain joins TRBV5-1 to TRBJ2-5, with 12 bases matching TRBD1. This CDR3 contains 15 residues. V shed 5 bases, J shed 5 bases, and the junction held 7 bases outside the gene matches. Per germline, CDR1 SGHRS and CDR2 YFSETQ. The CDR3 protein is CASSWGQGASETQYF. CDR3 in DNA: TGCGCCAGCAGTTGGGGACAGGGGGCATCGGAGACCCAGTACTTC.

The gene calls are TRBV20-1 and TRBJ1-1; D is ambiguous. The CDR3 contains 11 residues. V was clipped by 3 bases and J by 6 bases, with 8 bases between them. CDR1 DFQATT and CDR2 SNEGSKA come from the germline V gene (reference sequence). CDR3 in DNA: TGCAGTGCTAGCAGGAATTCTGAAGCTTTCTTT. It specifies CSASRNSEAFF.

This CDR3 is CAISEMGQGLFLSSGNTIYF. CDR3 sequence (DNA): TGTGCCATCAGTGAGATGGGACAGGGGCTGTTCCTGAGCTCTGGAAACACCATATATTTT. The chain combines TRBV10-3 with TRBJ1-3, with 10 positions matching TRBD1. This CDR3 has 20 residues. Germline V gives CDR1 ENHRY, CDR2 SYGVKD. V gave up 2 bases and J gave up 0 bases; unmatched junction bases: 13.

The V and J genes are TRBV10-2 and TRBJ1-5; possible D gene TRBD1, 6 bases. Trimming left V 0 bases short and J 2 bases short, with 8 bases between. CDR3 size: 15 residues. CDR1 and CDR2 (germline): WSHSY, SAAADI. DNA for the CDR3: TGCGCCAGCAGTGAGTCGGGACAAGGCAATCAGCCCCAGCATTTT. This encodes CASSESGQGNQPQHF.

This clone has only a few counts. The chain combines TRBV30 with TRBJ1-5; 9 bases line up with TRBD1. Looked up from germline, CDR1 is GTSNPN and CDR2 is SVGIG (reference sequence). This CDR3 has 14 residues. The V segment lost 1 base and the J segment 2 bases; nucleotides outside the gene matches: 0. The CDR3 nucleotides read TGTGCCTGGAGTGGGACAGGGGGCAATCAGCCCCAGCATTTT. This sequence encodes CAWSGTGGNQPQHF.

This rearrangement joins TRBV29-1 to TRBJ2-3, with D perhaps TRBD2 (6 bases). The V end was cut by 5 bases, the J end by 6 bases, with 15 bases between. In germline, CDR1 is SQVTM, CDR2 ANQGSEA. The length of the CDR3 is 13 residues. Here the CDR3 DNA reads TGCAGCGTTTTACAGGATCGGGGGGATACGCAGTATTTT. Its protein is CSVLQDRGDTQYF.

The CDR3 loop reads CASSFGGFREAFF. The CDR3 DNA follows: TGTGCCAGCAGCTTTGGGGGCTTTCGTGAAGCTTTCTTT. This sequence joins TRBV11-3 and TRBJ1-1, with a tentative D call TRBD1 (6 bases). Germline-derived CDR1 and CDR2 are SGHNT and YENEEA. V was trimmed by 3 bases and J by 7 bases, leaving 12 bases between them. This CDR3 region has 13 residues.

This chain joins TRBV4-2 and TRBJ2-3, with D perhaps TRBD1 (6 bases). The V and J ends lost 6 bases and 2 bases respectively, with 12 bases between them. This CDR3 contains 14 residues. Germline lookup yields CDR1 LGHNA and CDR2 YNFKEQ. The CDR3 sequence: CASSTGSSTDTQYF. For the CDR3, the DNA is TGTGCCAGCAGTACAGGGAGCTCCACAGATACGCAGTATTTT.

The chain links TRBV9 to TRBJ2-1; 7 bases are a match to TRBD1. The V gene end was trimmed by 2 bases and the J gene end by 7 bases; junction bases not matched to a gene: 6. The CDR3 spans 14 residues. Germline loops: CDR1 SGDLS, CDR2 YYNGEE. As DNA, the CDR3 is TGTGCCAGCAGCGTTGCTAAGGGGGCGAATGAGCAGTTCTTC. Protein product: CASSVAKGANEQFF. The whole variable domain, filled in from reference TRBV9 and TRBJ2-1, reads DSGVTQTPKHLITATGQRVTLRCSPRSGDLSVYWYQQSLDQGLQFLIQYYNGEERAKGNILERFSAQQFPDLHSELNLSSLELGDSALYFCASSVAKGANEQFFGPGTRLTVL.

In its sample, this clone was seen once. CDR3 loop: CASSSSNSRVDEQFF. DNA of the CDR3: TGTGCCAGCAGTTCCTCAAACTCGAGGGTCGATGAGCAGTTCTTC. The chain couples TRBV7-3 to TRBJ2-1; D perhaps matches TRBD2 (5 bases). Germline-derived CDR1 and CDR2 are SGHTA and FQGTGA. The CDR3 sequence is 15 residues long. The V and J ends lost 6 bases and 8 bases respectively, with 20 bases between them.